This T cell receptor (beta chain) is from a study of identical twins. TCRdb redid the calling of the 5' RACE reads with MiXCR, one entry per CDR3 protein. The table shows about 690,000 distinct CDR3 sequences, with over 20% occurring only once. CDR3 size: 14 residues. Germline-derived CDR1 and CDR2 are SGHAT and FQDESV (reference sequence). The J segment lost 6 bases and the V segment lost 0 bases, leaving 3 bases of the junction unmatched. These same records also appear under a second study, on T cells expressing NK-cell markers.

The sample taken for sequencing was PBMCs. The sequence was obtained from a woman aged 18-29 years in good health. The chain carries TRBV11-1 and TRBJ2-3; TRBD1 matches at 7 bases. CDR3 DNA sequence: TGTGCCAGCAGCTTAGCGACAGGGATGGATACGCAGTATTTT. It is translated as CASSLATGMDTQYF.